This T cell receptor (beta chain) was profiled in a study of CD8 T cells in Susac syndrome. Study-level background: Active disease was present in six of the sequenced Susac syndrome patients, and remission in eight or nine.

Germline lookup yields CDR1 KGHDR and CDR2 SFDVKD. The junction had 6 bases not matched to a gene; V was cut back by 3 bases and J by 3 bases. CDR3 size: 16 residues. After extraction with the RNeasy kit, 0.5 to 1 ug of the RNA was reverse transcribed using random hexamers. One entry per CDR3 protein results from TCRdb running MiXCR on the immunoSEQ multiplex PCR reads. The data contain 150,000 to 200,000 distinct CDR3 sequences, around nine tenths of them singletons. The receptor's source is a human donor with Susac syndrome. Sequenced material: CD4+ T cells from PBMCs. J is TRBJ2-1 and V is TRBV24-1; TRBD2 aligns across 8 bases. DNA for the CDR3: TGTGCCACCAGTGATCCACTAGCGGCATACTACAATGAGCAGTTCTTC. Amino acid sequence: CATSDPLAAYYNEQFF.